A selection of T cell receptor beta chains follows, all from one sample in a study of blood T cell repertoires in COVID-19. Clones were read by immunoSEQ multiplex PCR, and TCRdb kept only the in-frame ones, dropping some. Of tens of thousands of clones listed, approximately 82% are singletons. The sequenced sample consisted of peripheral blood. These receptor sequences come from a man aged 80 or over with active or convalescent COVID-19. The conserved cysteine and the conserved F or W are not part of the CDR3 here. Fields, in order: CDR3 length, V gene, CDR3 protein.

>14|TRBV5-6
ASRLNRDREDTEAF
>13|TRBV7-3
ASSLQHGSQETQY
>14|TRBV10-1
ASSDIARLRSHEQY
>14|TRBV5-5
ASSPGLAGGWDEQF
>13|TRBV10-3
AISPPAGGPYEQY
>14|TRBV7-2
ASSPQGRSGANVLT
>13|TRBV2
ASIGEGSGANVLT
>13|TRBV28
ASRVEGGAREKLF
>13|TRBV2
ASSSDSSYNSPLH
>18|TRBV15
ATSRDVGQGGAGFLGGYT
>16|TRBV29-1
SVEDGQGYSGSYNEQF
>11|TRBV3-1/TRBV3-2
ASRGEAGDTQY
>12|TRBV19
ASSIERTGVPQH
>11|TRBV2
ASGTDSGNTIY
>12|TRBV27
ASSQRTSVAEQY
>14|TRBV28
ASSTRGGTNYNEQF